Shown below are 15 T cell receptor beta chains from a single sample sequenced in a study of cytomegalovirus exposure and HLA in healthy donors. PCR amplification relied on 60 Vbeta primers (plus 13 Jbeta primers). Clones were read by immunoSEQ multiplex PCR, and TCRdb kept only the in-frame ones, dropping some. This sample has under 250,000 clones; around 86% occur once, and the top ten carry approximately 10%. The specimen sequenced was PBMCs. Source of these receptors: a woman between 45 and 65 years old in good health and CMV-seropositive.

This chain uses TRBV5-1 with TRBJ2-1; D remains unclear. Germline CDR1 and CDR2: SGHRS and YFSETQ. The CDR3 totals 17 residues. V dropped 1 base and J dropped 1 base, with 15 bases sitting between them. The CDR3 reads CASSLTEVMASYNEQFF. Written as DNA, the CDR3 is TGCGCCAGCAGCTTGACCGAGGTGATGGCTTCCTACAATGAGCAGTTCTTC.

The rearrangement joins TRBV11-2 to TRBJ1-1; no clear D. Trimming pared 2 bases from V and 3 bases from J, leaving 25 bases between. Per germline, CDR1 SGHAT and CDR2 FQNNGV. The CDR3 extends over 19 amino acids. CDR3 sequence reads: CASSLPRSPSGKRDTEAFF. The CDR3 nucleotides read TGTGCCAGCAGCTTACCACGGTCGCCATCGGGAAAAAGGGACACTGAAGCTTTCTTT.

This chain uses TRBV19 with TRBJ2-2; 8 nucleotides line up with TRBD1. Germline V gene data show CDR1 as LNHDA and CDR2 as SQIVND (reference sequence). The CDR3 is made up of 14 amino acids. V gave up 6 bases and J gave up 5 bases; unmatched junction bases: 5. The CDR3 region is CASRTGQGTGELFF. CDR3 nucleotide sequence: TGTGCCAGTAGAACCGGACAGGGAACCGGGGAGCTGTTTTTT.

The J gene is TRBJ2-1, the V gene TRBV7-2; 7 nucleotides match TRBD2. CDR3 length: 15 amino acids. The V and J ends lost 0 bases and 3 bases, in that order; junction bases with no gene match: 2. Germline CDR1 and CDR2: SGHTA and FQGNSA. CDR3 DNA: TGTGCCAGCAGCTTAGCGGGGGGGAACTACAATGAGCAGTTCTTC. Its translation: CASSLAGGNYNEQFF.

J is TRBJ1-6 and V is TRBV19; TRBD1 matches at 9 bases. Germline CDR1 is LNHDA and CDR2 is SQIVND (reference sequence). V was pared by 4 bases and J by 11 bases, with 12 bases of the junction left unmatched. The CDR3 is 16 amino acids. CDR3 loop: CASSTPPGQGFAPLHF. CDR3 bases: TGTGCCAGTAGTACCCCTCCGGGACAGGGTTTTGCACCCCTCCACTTT.

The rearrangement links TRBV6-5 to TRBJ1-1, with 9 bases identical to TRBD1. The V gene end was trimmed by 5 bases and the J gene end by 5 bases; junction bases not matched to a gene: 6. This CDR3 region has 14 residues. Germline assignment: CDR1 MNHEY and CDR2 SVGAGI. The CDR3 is CASSAGQGFTEAFF. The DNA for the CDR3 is TGTGCCAGCAGTGCGGGACAGGGCTTTACTGAAGCTTTCTTT.

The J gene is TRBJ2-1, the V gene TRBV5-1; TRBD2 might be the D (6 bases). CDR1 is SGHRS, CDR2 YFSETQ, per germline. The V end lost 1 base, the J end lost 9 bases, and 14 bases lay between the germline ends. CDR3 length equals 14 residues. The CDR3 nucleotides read TGCGCCAGCAGCTTGACTGCCAAGGAGGGTGAGCAGTTCTTC. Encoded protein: CASSLTAKEGEQFF.

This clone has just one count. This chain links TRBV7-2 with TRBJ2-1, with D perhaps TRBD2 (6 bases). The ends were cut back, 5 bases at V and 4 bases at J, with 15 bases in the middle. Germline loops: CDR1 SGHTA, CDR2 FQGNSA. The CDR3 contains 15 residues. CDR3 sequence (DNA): TGTGCCAGCAGCCCGATTAGCGGAGCTTACAATGAGCAGTTCTTC. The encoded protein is CASSPISGAYNEQFF.

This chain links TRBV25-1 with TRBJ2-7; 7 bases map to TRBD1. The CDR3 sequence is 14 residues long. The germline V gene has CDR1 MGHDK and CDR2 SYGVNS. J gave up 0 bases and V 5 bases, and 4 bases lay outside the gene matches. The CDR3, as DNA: TGTGCCAGCAGTCGACAGGGCCCCTCCTACGAGCAGTACTTC. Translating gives CASSRQGPSYEQYF.

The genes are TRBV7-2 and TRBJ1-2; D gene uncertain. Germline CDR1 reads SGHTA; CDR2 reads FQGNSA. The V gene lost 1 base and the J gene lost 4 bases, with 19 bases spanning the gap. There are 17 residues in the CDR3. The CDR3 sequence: CASSLVWSSHVGYGYTF. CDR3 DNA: TGTGCCAGCAGCTTAGTGTGGAGCAGCCACGTCGGCTATGGCTACACCTTC.

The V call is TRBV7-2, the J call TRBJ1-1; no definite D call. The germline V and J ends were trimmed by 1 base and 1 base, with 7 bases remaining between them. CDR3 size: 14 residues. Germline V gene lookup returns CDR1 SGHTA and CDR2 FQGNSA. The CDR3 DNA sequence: TGTGCCAGCAGCTTAGTTACATGGAACACTGAAGCTTTCTTT. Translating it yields CASSLVTWNTEAFF. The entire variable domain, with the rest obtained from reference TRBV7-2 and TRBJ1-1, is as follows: GAGVSQSPSNKVTEKGKDVELRCDPISGHTALYWYRQSLGQGLEFLIYFQGNSAPDKSGLPSDRFSAERTGGSVSTLTIQRTQQEDSAVYLCASSLVTWNTEAFFGQGTRLTVV.

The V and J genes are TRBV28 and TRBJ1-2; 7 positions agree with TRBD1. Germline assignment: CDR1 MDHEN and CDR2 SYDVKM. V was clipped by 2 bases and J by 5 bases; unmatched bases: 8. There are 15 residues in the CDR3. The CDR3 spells CASSLIENRGYGYTF. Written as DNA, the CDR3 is TGTGCCAGCAGTTTAATTGAGAACAGGGGTTATGGCTACACCTTC.

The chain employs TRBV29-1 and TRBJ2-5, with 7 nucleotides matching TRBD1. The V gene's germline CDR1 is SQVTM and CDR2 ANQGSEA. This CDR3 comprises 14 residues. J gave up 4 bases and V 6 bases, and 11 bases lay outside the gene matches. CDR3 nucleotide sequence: TGCAGCGTACGACAGGGATCTCTCGGAGAGACCCAGTACTTC. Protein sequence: CSVRQGSLGETQYF.

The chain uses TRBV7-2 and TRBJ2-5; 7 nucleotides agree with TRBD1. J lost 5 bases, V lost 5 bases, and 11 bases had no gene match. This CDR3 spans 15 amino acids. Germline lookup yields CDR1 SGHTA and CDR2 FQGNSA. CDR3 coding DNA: TGTGCCAGCAGCCTTACAGGGGTTCTGGGTGAGACCCAGTACTTC. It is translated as CASSLTGVLGETQYF.

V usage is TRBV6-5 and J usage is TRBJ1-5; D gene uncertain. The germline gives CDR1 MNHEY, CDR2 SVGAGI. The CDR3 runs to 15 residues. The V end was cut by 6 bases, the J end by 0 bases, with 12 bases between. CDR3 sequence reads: CASRDGGNSNQPQHF. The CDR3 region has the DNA TGTGCCAGCAGGGACGGAGGAAATAGCAATCAGCCCCAGCATTTT.